This T cell receptor (beta chain) emerged from a study of shared clonotypes between healthy human individuals. Over several immunoSEQ plates, each subset's genomic DNA was distributed in even portions. Around 30,000 T cell genomes (approximately 0.2 ug DNA) went into each sorted-subset replicate. In the authors' workflow: In the immunoSEQ data, sequences were junction-only and lacked quality scores, so filtering differed. Data came from immunoSEQ multiplex PCR; TCRdb stores just in-frame clones and leaves some out. D and trimming were read from the DNA, whereas the V and J calls and clone size are those reported in that table. Among roughly 1,000,000 clones listed, 70% to 80% were seen once. Findings and caveats of the study: Naive subsets usually exceeded memory subsets in estimated richness.

Regarding this clone: Its antigen is still unknown.

The germline V gene encodes CDR1 SGHAT and CDR2 FQNNGV. The CDR3 sequence is 12 residues long. V was cut by 1 base and J by 3 bases, with 4 bases left in between. This clonotype originated in a young man in good health. Some clones in this sample may be carry-over from other donors' samples. The chain joins TRBV11-2 to TRBJ2-7; D is unclear. Material for sequencing was memory CD4+ T cells from PBMCs. This sample's subset: CD45RA-negative fraction. This CDR3 is CASSLGLYEQYF. In nucleotides, the CDR3 is TGTGCCAGCAGCTTAGGGCTCTACGAGCAGTACTTC.